Each of the 25 T cell receptor beta chains below was sequenced from the same sample in a study of lymphopenia after photon versus proton radiotherapy. TCRdb keeps only in-frame clones here, not all; method: immunoSEQ multiplex PCR. The sample holds about 26,000 clones, roughly 85% seen once. The sequencing used peripheral blood, collected from a patient treated with photon-based radiotherapy. These receptors were collected from a man in his thirties or forties with gastric cancer.

The V gene is TRBV29-1, the J gene TRBJ2-5, with a tentative D call TRBD2 (6 bases). Germline assignment: CDR1 SQVTM and CDR2 ANQGSEA. Trimming took off 6 bases at V and 3 bases at J, with 17 bases between the two ends. The CDR3 runs to 14 residues. CDR3 in amino acids: CSVRDWAPKETQYF. The CDR3 DNA follows: TGCAGCGTCCGGGACTGGGCCCCTAAAGAGACCCAGTACTTC.

This clone was observed a handful of times. The gene calls are TRBV20-1 and TRBJ1-1; D not certain. CDR1 is DFQATT and CDR2 is SNEGSKA in the germline V gene (reference sequence). The CDR3 runs to 11 residues. Trimming took off 2 bases at V and 1 base at J, with 2 bases between the two ends. The CDR3 region is CSARQNTEAFF. In nucleotides, the CDR3 is TGCAGTGCTAGACAGAACACTGAAGCTTTCTTT.

The rearrangement uses TRBV5-4 and TRBJ2-4; D remains ambiguous. CDR3 length: 11 amino acids. The V end was cut by 0 bases, the J end by 9 bases, with 4 bases between. The germline gives CDR1 SGHNT, CDR2 YYREEE (reference sequence). The DNA of the CDR3 is TGTGCCAGCAGCTTGGCCGGCATTCAGTACTTC. It translates to CASSLAGIQYF.

CDR3 sequence reads: CASSVDSGFRNSGNTIYF. CDR3 nucleotide sequence: TGTGCCAGCAGCGTAGATTCGGGCTTTAGGAACTCTGGAAACACCATATATTTT. The chain combines TRBV9 with TRBJ1-3; the D is unclear. There are 18 residues in the CDR3. V was trimmed by 0 bases and J by 0 bases, leaving 16 bases between them. CDR1 SGDLS and CDR2 YYNGEE come from the germline V gene.

Only one count was recorded for this clone. CDR3 protein: CASSLGRTSNEQFF. The CDR3 DNA reads TGTGCCAGCAGTTTAGGAAGGACTAGCAACGAGCAGTTCTTC. The chain is built from TRBV27 and TRBJ2-1, with 8 bases aligning to TRBD2. The length of the CDR3 is 14 residues. From germline, CDR1 is MNHEY and CDR2 SMNVEV (reference sequence). V was pared by 2 bases and J by 10 bases, with 7 bases of the junction left unmatched.

The chain uses TRBV29-1 and TRBJ1-2; a possible D gene is TRBD1 (5 bases). Germline V lookup: CDR1 SQVTM, CDR2 ANQGSEA. The CDR3 spans 14 residues. The V end was cut by 0 bases, the J end by 5 bases, with 13 bases between. In DNA form, the CDR3 reads TGCAGCGTTGAAGACGGGGACGGACGTTATGGCTACACCTTC. Its translation is CSVEDGDGRYGYTF. The variable domain in full, completed from reference TRBV29-1 and TRBJ1-2, reads SAVISQKPSRDICQRGTSLTIQCQVDSQVTMMFWYRQQPGQSLTLIATANQGSEATYESGFVIDKFPISRPNLTFSTLTVSNMSPEDSSIYLCSVEDGDGRYGYTFGSGTRLTVV.

This chain uses TRBV19 with TRBJ1-4; tentative D call: TRBD1 (5 bases). The CDR3 runs to 17 residues. Trimming removed 5 bases from V and 2 bases from J, with 18 bases in between. CDR1 and CDR2 from the germline V gene are LNHDA and SQIVND (reference sequence). CDR3 in DNA: TGTGCCAGTAGTCCTCCCCGGCTGTGGGGGACTAATGAAAAACTGTTTTTT. Amino acid sequence: CASSPPRLWGTNEKLFF.

The table lists this clone with a few counts. The CDR3 DNA reads as TGTGCCAGCAGCGTCAGCGGGGGCGCTCCCCCATACGAGCAGTACTTC. It is translated as CASSVSGGAPPYEQYF. The chain carries TRBV13 and TRBJ2-7, with 8 nucleotides matching TRBD2. V gave up 5 bases and J gave up 4 bases; unmatched junction bases: 13. Germline V gene data show CDR1 as PRHDT and CDR2 as FYEKMQ (reference sequence). CDR3 length: 16 amino acids.

The V and J genes are TRBV11-2 and TRBJ2-1, with 9 bases matching TRBD2. The germline CDR1 and CDR2 sequences are SGHAT and FQNNGV. The V segment lost 4 bases and the J segment 7 bases; nucleotides outside the gene matches: 2. The CDR3 runs 13 residues. The CDR3: CASSSTSGNEQFF. CDR3 coding DNA: TGTGCCAGCAGCTCAACTAGCGGGAATGAGCAGTTCTTC.

The V and J genes are TRBV18 and TRBJ1-2, with D uncertain. Deletions cut 6 bases from V and 0 bases from J, with 14 bases between. This CDR3 is built from 15 residues. From germline, CDR1 is KGHSH and CDR2 LQKENI. The CDR3 sequence: CASSPEGGSNYGYTF. CDR3 DNA sequence: TGTGCCAGCTCCCCGGAGGGCGGATCTAACTATGGCTACACCTTC.

The V gene is TRBV7-3, the J gene TRBJ2-7; 8 bases fit TRBD2. CDR1 and CDR2 (germline): SGHTA, FQGTGA. This CDR3 comprises 15 residues. Germline trimming cut 5 bases from V and 5 bases from J; bases unmatched to any gene: 11. The CDR3 spells CASSAGGGGPDEQYF. CDR3 nucleotide sequence: TGTGCCAGCAGCGCGGGGGGAGGAGGCCCTGACGAGCAGTACTTC.

This chain uses TRBV5-6 with TRBJ1-6; D call uncertain. CDR1 is SGHDT, CDR2 YYEEEE, per germline. V was clipped by 0 bases and J by 4 bases, with 5 bases between them. The CDR3 covers 14 residues. The CDR3 loop is CASSLDQYNSPLHF. Here the CDR3 DNA reads TGTGCCAGCAGCTTGGACCAGTATAATTCACCCCTCCACTTT.

V usage is TRBV6-6 and J usage is TRBJ2-7; D is ambiguous. V was cut by 2 bases and J by 3 bases, with 8 bases left in between. The CDR3 is made up of 13 amino acids. Germline V CDR1 and CDR2: MNHNY, SVGAGI (reference sequence). CDR3 coding DNA: TGTGCCAGCAGTTACGGGTCGTTCTACGAGCAGTACTTC. Encoded protein: CASSYGSFYEQYF.

The CDR3 reads CASSFRPTQRPQHF. As DNA, the CDR3 is TGTGCCAGCAGTTTTAGGCCGACGCAAAGGCCCCAGCATTTT. V is TRBV28 and J is TRBJ1-5, with D unclear. This CDR3 is built from 14 residues. Germline V lookup: CDR1 MDHEN, CDR2 SYDVKM. Deletions cut 3 bases from V and 9 bases from J, with 15 bases between.

The chain carries TRBV19 and TRBJ2-5; 10 positions agree with TRBD1. V dropped 5 bases and J dropped 3; count of bases not matched to a gene: 6. The CDR3 length is 15 residues. CDR1 and CDR2 from the germline V gene are LNHDA and SQIVND (reference sequence). The CDR3 DNA reads TGTGCCAGTAGTCCAGACAGGGGGCGGGAAGAGACCCAGTACTTC. Amino acid sequence: CASSPDRGREETQYF.

This clone was recorded once. V is TRBV5-4 and J is TRBJ2-4; 8 bases match TRBD1. The CDR3 extends over 16 amino acids. V was clipped by 4 bases and J by 8 bases; unmatched bases: 14. Germline loops: CDR1 SGHNT, CDR2 YYREEE (reference sequence). In nucleotides, the CDR3 is TGTGCCAGCAGCCGGAAAGGCAGGGGGCAGTTAGACATTCAGTACTTC. Translating gives CASSRKGRGQLDIQYF. The variable domain in full, with the rest retrieved from reference TRBV5-4 and TRBJ2-4, is ETGVTQSPTHLIKTRGQQVTLRCSSQSGHNTVSWYQQALGQGPQFIFQYYREEENGRGNFPPRFSGLQFPNYSSELNVNALELDDSALYLCASSRKGRGQLDIQYFGAGTRLSVL.

This clone was counted between two and nine times. The chain has TRBV6-6 and TRBJ1-1; TRBD1 might be the D (5 bases). The CDR3 covers 16 residues. Germline CDR1 MNHNY, CDR2 SVGAGI (reference sequence). Trimming removed 7 bases from V and 5 bases from J, with 23 bases in between. Here the CDR3 DNA reads TGTGCCAGCACCCCAAACCGGGGGGTTGACGGTACTGAAGCTTTCTTT. Translating gives CASTPNRGVDGTEAFF.

This sequence joins TRBV2 and TRBJ1-6; D is uncertain. The length of the CDR3 is 15 residues. Germline-derived CDR1 and CDR2 are SNHLY and FYNNEI. V lost 3 bases to trimming and J lost 1 base, with 7 bases between them. The CDR3 DNA follows: TGTGCCAGCAGTGACCGGGTTTCCTATAATTCACCCCTCCACTTT. It encodes CASSDRVSYNSPLHF.

This clone came up a few times. J is TRBJ2-2 and V is TRBV5-1, with D possibly being TRBD1 (5 bases). Germline lookup yields CDR1 SGHRS and CDR2 YFSETQ. This CDR3 comprises 14 residues. Trimming removed 6 bases at V and 1 base at J, with 10 bases between. The CDR3 region is CASTFGQNTGELFF. The CDR3 DNA sequence: TGCGCCAGCACCTTTGGACAGAACACCGGGGAGCTGTTTTTT.

This chain connects TRBV7-2 to TRBJ2-7; D may be TRBD1 (5 bases). Germline CDR1 and CDR2: SGHTA and FQGNSA. The ends were cut back, 1 base at V and 1 base at J, with 11 bases in the middle. The CDR3 contains 15 residues. CDR3 DNA: TGTGCCAGCAGCTTAGGGACATCTCATTCCTACGAGCAGTACTTC. It encodes CASSLGTSHSYEQYF.

The V and J genes are TRBV2 and TRBJ1-2; D perhaps matches TRBD1 (6 bases). In germline, CDR1 is SNHLY, CDR2 FYNNEI. V lost 8 bases and J 3 bases, leaving 13 bases between the germline ends. This CDR3 has 13 amino acids. The CDR3 loop is CASGIQGYYGYTF. For the CDR3, the DNA is TGTGCCAGCGGAATTCAGGGGTACTATGGCTACACCTTC.

This clone was counted only a few times. The chain links TRBV7-2 to TRBJ1-5, with D hard to call. Germline V CDR1 and CDR2: SGHTA, FQGNSA. Trimming cost V 3 bases and J 3 bases, with 9 bases left between them. The CDR3 runs to 14 residues. CDR3: CASSLAGVNQPQHF. The CDR3 bases are TGTGCCAGCAGCTTGGCCGGGGTCAATCAGCCCCAGCATTTT.

The chain uses TRBV6-5 and TRBJ1-3; D gene ambiguous. Germline-derived CDR1 and CDR2 are MNHEY and SVGAGI. The V end was cut by 6 bases, the J end by 3 bases, with 15 bases between. The length of the CDR3 is 15 residues. CDR3 bases: TGTGCCAGCAGGTGGTCGTGGGCAGATGGAAACACCATATATTTT. Its translation is CASRWSWADGNTIYF.

This chain uses TRBV4-2 with TRBJ1-2; TRBD1 aligns across 8 bases. The J segment lost 6 bases and the V segment lost 0 bases, leaving 9 bases of the junction unmatched. Germline-derived CDR1 and CDR2 are LGHNA and YNFKEQ. This CDR3 comprises 16 residues. The CDR3 DNA reads TGTGCCAGCAGCCAAGATTCGGCAGGGGGCCTCGATGGCTACACCTTC. This encodes CASSQDSAGGLDGYTF.

The chain employs TRBV9 and TRBJ1-4, with D perhaps matching TRBD1 (5 bases). Germline CDR1 and CDR2: SGDLS and YYNGEE. Trimming took 0 bases from V and 3 from J, leaving 9 bases between them. The CDR3 covers 15 residues. Written as DNA, the CDR3 is TGTGCCAGCAGCGTAGGGGTGGGGCCTAATGAAAAACTGTTTTTT. Amino acids: CASSVGVGPNEKLFF.